This record covers a single T cell receptor (beta chain). V lost 3 bases to trimming and J lost 1 base, with 5 bases between them. Germline V gene data show CDR1 as LNHDA and CDR2 as SQIVND (reference sequence). This CDR3 has 13 amino acids. This record belongs to a study of siplizumab effects on memory and regulatory T cells. Repertoires were generated with immunoSEQ multiplex PCR, while TCRdb's copy carries only in-frame clones and drops some. The repertoire holds about 100,000 clones, with more than 85% as singletons. The clonotype originates from a human donor in good health. The chain joins TRBV19 to TRBJ2-3, with D unclear. Sequenced input: CD4+ T cells sorted from blood. As DNA, the CDR3 is TGTGCCAGTAGTATCCCAGGCACAGATACGCAGTATTTT. Translation gives CASSIPGTDTQYF.